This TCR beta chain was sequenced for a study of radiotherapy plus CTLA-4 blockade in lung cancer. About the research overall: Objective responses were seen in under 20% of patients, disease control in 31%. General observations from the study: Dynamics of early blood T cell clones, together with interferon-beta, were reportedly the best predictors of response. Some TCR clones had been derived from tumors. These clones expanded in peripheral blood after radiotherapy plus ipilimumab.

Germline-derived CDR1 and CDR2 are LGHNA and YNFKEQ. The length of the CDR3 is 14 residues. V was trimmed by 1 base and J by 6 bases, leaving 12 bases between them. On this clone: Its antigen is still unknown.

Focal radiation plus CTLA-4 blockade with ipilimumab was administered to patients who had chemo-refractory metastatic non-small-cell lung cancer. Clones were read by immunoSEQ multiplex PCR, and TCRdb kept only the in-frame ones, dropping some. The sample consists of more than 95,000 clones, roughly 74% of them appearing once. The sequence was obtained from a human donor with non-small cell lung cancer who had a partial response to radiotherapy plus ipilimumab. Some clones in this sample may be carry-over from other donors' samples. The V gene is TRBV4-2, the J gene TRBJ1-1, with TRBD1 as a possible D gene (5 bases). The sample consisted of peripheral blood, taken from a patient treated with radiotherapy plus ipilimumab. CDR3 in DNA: TGTGCCAGCAGCCAAGTAGGGCAGGGCCCTGAAGCTTTCTTT. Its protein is CASSQVGQGPEAFF.